A selection of T cell receptor beta chains follows, all from one sample in a study of radiotherapy plus CTLA-4 blockade in lung cancer. This table comes from immunoSEQ multiplex PCR, and its TCRdb copy is limited to in-frame clones, with some not included. This table has fewer than 140,000 clones, roughly 84% appearing once. Source: peripheral blood, taken from a patient treated with radiotherapy plus ipilimumab. These TCRs come from a human donor with non-small cell lung cancer that progressed on radiotherapy plus ipilimumab. Some clones in this sample may be carry-over from other donors' samples. The CDR3 runs from the conserved cysteine through the conserved F or W. D genes are given only for firm matches. Size is stated for part of the rows, as once, few or many counts, or as a class when the clone is expanded.

d_gene: .; v_gene: TRBV21-1; j_gene: TRBJ2-3; abundance: .; CDR3aa: CASSKKGQPGCTDTQYF; CDR3nt: TGTGCCAGCAGCAAAAAAGGGCAGCCCGGTTGCACAGATACGCAGTATTTT
d_gene: .; v_gene: TRBV9; j_gene: TRBJ1-6; abundance: once; CDR3aa: CASSVEGTPPSPLHF; CDR3nt: TGTGCCAGCAGCGTGGAGGGAACTCCTCCCTCACCCCTCCACTTT
d_gene: TRBD2; v_gene: TRBV7-2; j_gene: TRBJ2-7; abundance: .; CDR3aa: CASSSGLAGLSYEQYF; CDR3nt: TGTGCCAGCAGCTCGGGACTAGCGGGGCTTTCCTACGAGCAGTACTTC
d_gene: TRBD2; v_gene: TRBV7-2; j_gene: TRBJ2-7; abundance: .; CDR3aa: CASSLIAAGGYEQYF; CDR3nt: TGTGCCAGCAGCTTAATTGCAGCGGGGGGATACGAGCAGTACTTC
d_gene: TRBD2; v_gene: TRBV28; j_gene: TRBJ2-3; abundance: .; CDR3aa: CASSLRGGPDTQYF; CDR3nt: TGTGCCAGCAGTTTACGGGGGGGCCCAGATACGCAGTATTTT
d_gene: .; v_gene: TRBV18; j_gene: TRBJ1-1; abundance: .; CDR3aa: CASSQTPKDTEAFF; CDR3nt: TGTGCCAGCTCCCAAACCCCGAAGGACACTGAAGCTTTCTTT
d_gene: .; v_gene: TRBV4-2; j_gene: TRBJ2-1; abundance: .; CDR3aa: CASSQDSLGRYNEQFF; CDR3nt: TGTGCCAGCAGCCAAGATTCTCTGGGCCGATACAATGAGCAGTTCTTC
d_gene: .; v_gene: TRBV7-2; j_gene: TRBJ1-6; abundance: .; CDR3aa: CASTRQLNSPLHF; CDR3nt: TGTGCCAGCACCCGACAGCTTAATTCACCCCTCCACTTT
d_gene: TRBD1; v_gene: TRBV9; j_gene: TRBJ2-3; abundance: once; CDR3aa: CASSVDVLDRELTDTQYF; CDR3nt: TGTGCCAGCAGCGTAGACGTGCTGGACAGGGAGTTAACAGATACGCAGTATTTT
d_gene: .; v_gene: TRBV29-1; j_gene: TRBJ2-7; abundance: .; CDR3aa: CSVDLGQGGAYEQYF; CDR3nt: TGCAGCGTTGATTTGGGGCAGGGGGGGGCCTACGAGCAGTACTTC
d_gene: .; v_gene: TRBV19; j_gene: TRBJ1-2; abundance: .; CDR3aa: CASSRRAGSEYYGYTF; CDR3nt: TGTGCCAGTAGTCGACGGGCGGGGTCCGAATACTATGGCTACACCTTC
d_gene: TRBD1; v_gene: TRBV5-1; j_gene: TRBJ2-1; abundance: once; CDR3aa: CASSPGTGGWYQFF; CDR3nt: TGCGCCAGCAGCCCCGGGACAGGGGGCTGGTACCAGTTCTTC
d_gene: .; v_gene: TRBV13; j_gene: TRBJ2-7; abundance: .; CDR3aa: CASSPQGEGSYEQYF; CDR3nt: TGTGCCAGCAGCCCGCAGGGGGAGGGTTCCTACGAGCAGTACTTC
d_gene: TRBD1; v_gene: TRBV27; j_gene: TRBJ1-5; abundance: .; CDR3aa: CASRTGNSNQPQHF; CDR3nt: TGTGCCAGCAGGACAGGGAATAGCAATCAGCCCCAGCATTTT
d_gene: TRBD2; v_gene: TRBV6-5; j_gene: TRBJ2-7; abundance: .; CDR3aa: CASRKRTSGYEQYF; CDR3nt: TGTGCCAGCAGAAAAAGGACTAGCGGCTACGAGCAGTACTTC
d_gene: .; v_gene: TRBV18; j_gene: TRBJ1-4; abundance: .; CDR3aa: CASSPFRQPPEEKLFF; CDR3nt: TGTGCCAGCTCACCATTCCGGCAGCCTCCTGAAGAAAAACTGTTTTTT